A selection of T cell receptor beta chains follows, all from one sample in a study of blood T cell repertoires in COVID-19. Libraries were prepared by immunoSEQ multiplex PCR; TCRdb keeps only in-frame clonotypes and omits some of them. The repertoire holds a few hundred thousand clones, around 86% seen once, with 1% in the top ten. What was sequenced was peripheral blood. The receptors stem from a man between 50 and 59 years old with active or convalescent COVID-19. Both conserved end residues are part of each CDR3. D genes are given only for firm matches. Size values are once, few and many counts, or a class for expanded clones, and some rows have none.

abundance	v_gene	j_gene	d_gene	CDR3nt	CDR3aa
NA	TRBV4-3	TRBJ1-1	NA	TGCGCCAGCAGCCAAGAGGCGGGACACACTGAAGCTTTCTTT	CASSQEAGHTEAFF
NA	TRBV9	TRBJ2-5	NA	TGTGCCAGCAGCGTAGGGACAGCGGAACAAGAGACCCAGTACTTC	CASSVGTAEQETQYF
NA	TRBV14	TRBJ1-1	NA	TGTGCCAGCAGCCAAGGTCAGGTTGGGAACACTGAAGCTTTCTTT	CASSQGQVGNTEAFF
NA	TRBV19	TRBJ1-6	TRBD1	TGTGCCAGTAGTAGGCAGGGGGCGCTTAATAATTCACCCCTCCACTTT	CASSRQGALNNSPLHF
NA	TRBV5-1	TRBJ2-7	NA	TGCGCCAGCAACACCGGGGACTCCTACGAGCAGTACTTC	CASNTGDSYEQYF
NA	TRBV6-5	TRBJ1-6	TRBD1	TGTGCCAGCCGTTTTGGACAGGGCCTTTATAATTCACCCCTCCACTTT	CASRFGQGLYNSPLHF
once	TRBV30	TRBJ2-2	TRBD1	TGTGCCTGGGGGAGGCGGGACAGGGGCGGCGGGGAGCTGTTTTTT	CAWGRRDRGGGELFF
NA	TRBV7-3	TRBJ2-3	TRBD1	TGTGCCAGCAGTCAGTACAGGGGCTCTGGGACAGATACGCAGTATTTT	CASSQYRGSGTDTQYF
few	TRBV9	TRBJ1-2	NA	TGTGCCAGCAGCCTGGTGGGGGCCCAGGGAGGGAACTATGGCTACACCTTC	CASSLVGAQGGNYGYTF
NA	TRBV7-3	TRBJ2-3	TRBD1	TGTGCCAGCAGCCCCGACAGGGGCCGGAGGGAAGATACGCAGTATTTT	CASSPDRGRREDTQYF
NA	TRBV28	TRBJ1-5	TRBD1	TGTGCCAGCAGTTTAGGACAGGGGTTTTGGCAGCCCCAGCATTTT	CASSLGQGFWQPQHF
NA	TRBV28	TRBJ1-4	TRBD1	TGTGCGACCGGCCCCGGGACAGGCGAAAAACTGTTTTTT	CATGPGTGEKLFF
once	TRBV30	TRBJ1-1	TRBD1	TGTGCCTGGACCGGACAGGTGCCCACTGAAGCTTTCTTT	CAWTGQVPTEAFF
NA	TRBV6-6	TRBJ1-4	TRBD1	TGTGCCAGCAGTCTCGACAGGGGGGGTAATGAAAAACTGTTTTTT	CASSLDRGGNEKLFF
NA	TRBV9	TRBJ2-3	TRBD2	TGTGCCAGCAGCGGTAGCGGGGGGGTCACAGATACGCAGTATTTT	CASSGSGGVTDTQYF